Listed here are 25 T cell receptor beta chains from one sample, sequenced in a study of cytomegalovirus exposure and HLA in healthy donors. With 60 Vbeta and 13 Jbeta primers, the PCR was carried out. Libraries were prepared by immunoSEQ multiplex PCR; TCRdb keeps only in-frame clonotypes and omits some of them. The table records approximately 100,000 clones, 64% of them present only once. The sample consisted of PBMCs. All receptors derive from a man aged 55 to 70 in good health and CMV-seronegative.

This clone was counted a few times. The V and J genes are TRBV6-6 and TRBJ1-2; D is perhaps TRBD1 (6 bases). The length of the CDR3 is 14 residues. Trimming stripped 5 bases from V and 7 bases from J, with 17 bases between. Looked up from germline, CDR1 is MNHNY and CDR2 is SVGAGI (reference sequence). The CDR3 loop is CASSTIGGTGGYTF. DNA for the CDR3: TGTGCCAGCAGTACCATAGGGGGAACCGGTGGCTACACCTTC.

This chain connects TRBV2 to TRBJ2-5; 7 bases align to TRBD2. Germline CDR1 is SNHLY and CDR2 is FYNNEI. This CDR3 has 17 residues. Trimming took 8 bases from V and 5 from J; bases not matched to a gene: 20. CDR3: CASGGGGVSLSWETQYF. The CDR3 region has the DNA TGTGCCAGCGGGGGGGGAGGGGTCTCCCTATCTTGGGAGACCCAGTACTTC.

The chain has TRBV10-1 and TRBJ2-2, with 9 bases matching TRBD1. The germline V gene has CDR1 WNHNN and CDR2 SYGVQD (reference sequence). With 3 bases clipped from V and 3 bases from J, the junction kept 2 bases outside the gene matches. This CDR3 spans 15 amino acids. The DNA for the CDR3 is TGCGCCAGCAGTGATGACAGGGGGTACACCGGGGAGCTGTTTTTT. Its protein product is CASSDDRGYTGELFF.

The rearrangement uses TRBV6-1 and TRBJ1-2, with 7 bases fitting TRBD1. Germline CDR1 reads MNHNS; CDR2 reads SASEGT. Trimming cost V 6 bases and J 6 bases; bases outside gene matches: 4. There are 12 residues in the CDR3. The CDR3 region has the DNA TGTGCCAGCAGCGGCGACAGGGATGGCTACACCTTC. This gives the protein CASSGDRDGYTF.

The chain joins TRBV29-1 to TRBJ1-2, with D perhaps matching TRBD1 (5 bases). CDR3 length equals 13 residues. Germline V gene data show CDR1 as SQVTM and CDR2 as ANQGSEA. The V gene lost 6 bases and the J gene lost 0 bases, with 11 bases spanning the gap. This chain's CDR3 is CSVTGETNYGYTF. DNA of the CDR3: TGCAGCGTCACGGGGGAAACTAACTATGGCTACACCTTC.

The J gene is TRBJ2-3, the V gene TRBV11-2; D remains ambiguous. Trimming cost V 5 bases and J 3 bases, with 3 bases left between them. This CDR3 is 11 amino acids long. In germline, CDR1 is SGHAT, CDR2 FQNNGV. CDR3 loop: CASSPTDTQYF. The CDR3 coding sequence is TGTGCCAGCAGCCCAACAGATACGCAGTATTTT.

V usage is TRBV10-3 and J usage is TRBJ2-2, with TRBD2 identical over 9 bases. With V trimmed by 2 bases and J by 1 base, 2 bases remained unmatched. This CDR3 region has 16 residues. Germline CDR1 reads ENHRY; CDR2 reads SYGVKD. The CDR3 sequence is CAISEASGVNTGELFF. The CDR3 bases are TGTGCCATCAGTGAGGCTAGCGGGGTGAACACCGGGGAGCTGTTTTTT.

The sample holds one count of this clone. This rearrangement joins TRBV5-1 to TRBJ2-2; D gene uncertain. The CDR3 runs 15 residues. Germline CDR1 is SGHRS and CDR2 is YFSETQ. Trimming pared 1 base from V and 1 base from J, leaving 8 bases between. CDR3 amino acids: CASSLTAGNTGELFF. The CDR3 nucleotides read TGCGCCAGCAGCTTGACGGCAGGGAACACCGGGGAGCTGTTTTTT.

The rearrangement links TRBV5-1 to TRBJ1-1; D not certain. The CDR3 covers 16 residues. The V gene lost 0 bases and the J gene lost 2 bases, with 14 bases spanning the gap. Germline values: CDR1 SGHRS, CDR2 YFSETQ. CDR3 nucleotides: TGCGCCAGCAGCTTGGGGTCAGAGGGCCTTAACACTGAAGCTTTCTTT. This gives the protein CASSLGSEGLNTEAFF.

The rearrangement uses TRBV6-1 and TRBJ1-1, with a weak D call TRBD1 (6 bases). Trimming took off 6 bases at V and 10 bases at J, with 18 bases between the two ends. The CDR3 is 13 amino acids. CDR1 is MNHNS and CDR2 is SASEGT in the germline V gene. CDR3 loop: CASRQGNGVVAFF. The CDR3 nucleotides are TGTGCCAGCAGACAGGGCAACGGGGTTGTAGCTTTCTTT.

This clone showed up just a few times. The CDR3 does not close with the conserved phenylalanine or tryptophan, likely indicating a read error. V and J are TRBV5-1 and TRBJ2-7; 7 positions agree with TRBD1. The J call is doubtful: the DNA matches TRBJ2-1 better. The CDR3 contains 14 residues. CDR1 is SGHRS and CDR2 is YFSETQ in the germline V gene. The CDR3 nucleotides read TGCGCCAGCAGCACCCGGGACAGTTACTACGAGCAGTTCCTC. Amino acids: CASSTRDSYYEQFL.

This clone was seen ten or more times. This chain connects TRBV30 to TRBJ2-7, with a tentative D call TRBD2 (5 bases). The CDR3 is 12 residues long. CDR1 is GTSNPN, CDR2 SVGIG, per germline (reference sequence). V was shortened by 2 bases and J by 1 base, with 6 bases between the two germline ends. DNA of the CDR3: TGTGCCTGGAGTAGCGGATCCTACGAGCAGTACTTC. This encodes CAWSSGSYEQYF.

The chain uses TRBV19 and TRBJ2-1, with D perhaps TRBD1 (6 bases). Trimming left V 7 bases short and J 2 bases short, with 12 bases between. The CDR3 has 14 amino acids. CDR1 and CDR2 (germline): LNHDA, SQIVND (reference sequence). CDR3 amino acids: CASKGDTTYNEQFF. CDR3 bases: TGTGCCAGTAAGGGGGACACAACCTACAATGAGCAGTTCTTC.

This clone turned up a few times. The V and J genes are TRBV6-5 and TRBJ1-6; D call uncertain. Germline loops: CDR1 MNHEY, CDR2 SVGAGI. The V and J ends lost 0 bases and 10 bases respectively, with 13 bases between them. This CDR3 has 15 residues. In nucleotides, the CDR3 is TGTGCCAGCAGTTACTCGCTTGGGGAGGGATCACCCCTCCACTTT. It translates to CASSYSLGEGSPLHF.

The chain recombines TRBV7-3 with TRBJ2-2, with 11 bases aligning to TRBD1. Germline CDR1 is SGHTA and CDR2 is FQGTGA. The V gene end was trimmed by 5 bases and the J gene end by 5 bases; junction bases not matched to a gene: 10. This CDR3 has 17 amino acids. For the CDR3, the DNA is TGTGCCAGCAGCCCGAAGAGCTGGGACAGGGGGACCGGGGAGCTGTTTTTT. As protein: CASSPKSWDRGTGELFF.

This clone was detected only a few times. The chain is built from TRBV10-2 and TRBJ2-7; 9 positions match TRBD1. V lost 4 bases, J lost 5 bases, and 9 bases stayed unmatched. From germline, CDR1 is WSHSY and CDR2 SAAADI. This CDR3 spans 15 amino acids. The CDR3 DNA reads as TGCGCCAGCAGTGTACTTCCGGGACAGGGACACGAGCAGTACTTC. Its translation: CASSVLPGQGHEQYF.

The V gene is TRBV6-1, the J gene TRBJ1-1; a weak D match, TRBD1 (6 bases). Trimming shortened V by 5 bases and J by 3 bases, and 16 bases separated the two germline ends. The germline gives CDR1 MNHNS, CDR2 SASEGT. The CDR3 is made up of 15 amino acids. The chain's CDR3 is CASSSHRVRDTEAFF. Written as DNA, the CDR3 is TGTGCCAGCAGTTCGCACAGGGTGAGGGACACTGAAGCTTTCTTT.

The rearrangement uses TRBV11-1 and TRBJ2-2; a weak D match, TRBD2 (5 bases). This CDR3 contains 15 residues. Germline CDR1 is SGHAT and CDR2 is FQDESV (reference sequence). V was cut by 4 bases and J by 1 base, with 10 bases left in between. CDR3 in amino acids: CASSSWTRNTGELFF. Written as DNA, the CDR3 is TGTGCCAGCAGCTCCTGGACTCGGAACACCGGGGAGCTGTTTTTT.

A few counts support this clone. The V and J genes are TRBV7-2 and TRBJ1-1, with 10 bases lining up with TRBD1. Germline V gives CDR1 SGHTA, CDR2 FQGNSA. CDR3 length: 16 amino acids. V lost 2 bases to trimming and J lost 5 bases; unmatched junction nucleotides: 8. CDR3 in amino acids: CASSLSLTGGATEAFF. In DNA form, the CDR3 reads TGTGCCAGCAGCTTAAGTCTGACAGGGGGCGCGACTGAAGCTTTCTTT. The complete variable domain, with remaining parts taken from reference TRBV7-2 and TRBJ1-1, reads GAGVSQSPSNKVTEKGKDVELRCDPISGHTALYWYRQSLGQGLEFLIYFQGNSAPDKSGLPSDRFSAERTGGSVSTLTIQRTQQEDSAVYLCASSLSLTGGATEAFFGQGTRLTVV.

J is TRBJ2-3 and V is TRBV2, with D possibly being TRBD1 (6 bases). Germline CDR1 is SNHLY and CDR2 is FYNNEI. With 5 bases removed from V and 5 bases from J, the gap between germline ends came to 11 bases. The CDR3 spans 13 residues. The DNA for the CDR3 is TGTGCCAGCAGTACCCTGACAGGAGATACGCAGTATTTT. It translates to CASSTLTGDTQYF.

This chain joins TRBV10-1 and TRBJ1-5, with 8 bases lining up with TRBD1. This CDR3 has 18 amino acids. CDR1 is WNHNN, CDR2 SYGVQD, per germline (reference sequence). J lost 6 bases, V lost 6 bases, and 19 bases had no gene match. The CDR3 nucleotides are TGCGCCAGCAGAAAACGAGACAGGGGAGGGGTACGTGGTCAGCCCCAGCATTTT. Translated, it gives CASRKRDRGGVRGQPQHF.

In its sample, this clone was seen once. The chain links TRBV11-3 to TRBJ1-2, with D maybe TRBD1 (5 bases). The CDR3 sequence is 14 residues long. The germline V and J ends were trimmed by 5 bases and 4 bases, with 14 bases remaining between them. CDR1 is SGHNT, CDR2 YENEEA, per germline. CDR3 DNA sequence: TGTGCCAGCAGCCCCCTTAGGGGTACCTATGGCTACACCTTC. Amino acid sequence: CASSPLRGTYGYTF.

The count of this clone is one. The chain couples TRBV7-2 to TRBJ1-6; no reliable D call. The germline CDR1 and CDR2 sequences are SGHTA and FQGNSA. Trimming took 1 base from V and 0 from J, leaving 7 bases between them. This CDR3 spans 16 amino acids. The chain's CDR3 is CASSLDARSYNSPLHF. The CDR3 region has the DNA TGTGCCAGCAGCTTAGACGCGCGCTCCTATAATTCACCCCTCCACTTT.

The CDR3 nucleotides are TGTGCCAGCAGTGATGGGACAGGGTCCCGTGGAGCTTTCTTT. It yields the protein CASSDGTGSRGAFF. The genes are TRBV2 and TRBJ1-1; 9 positions match TRBD1. Germline-derived CDR1 and CDR2 are SNHLY and FYNNEI. J gave up 10 bases and V 3 bases, and 9 bases lay outside the gene matches. The CDR3 is 14 residues long. The variable domain in full, completed from reference TRBV2 and TRBJ1-1, reads EPEVTQTPSHQVTQMGQEVILRCVPISNHLYFYWYRQILGQKVEFLVSFYNNEISEKSEIFDDQFSVERPDGSNFTLKIRSTKLEDSAMYFCASSDGTGSRGAFFGQGTRLTVV.

CDR3 amino acids: CASSLSGTINEQFF. CDR3 sequence (DNA): TGTGCCAGCAGCTTATCCGGGACTATCAATGAGCAGTTCTTC. This rearrangement joins TRBV7-2 to TRBJ2-1; 7 bases match TRBD2. The CDR3 contains 14 residues. Germline V gene lookup returns CDR1 SGHTA and CDR2 FQGNSA. J was trimmed by 6 bases and V by 2 bases; bases with no gene match: 4.